These 6 T cell receptor beta chains share one sample of origin, sequenced in a study of T cell changes during pregnancy in multiple sclerosis. Sequenced by immunoSEQ multiplex PCR; TCRdb stores in-frame clones only, minus some. This sample has tens of thousands of clones, with 85% to 95% found just once. Sequenced material: peripheral blood, taken in the third trimester of pregnancy. Every receptor here comes from a female donor with multiple sclerosis, enrolled in a pregnancy study.

The chain joins TRBV4-2 to TRBJ2-7; 10 bases line up with TRBD2. The CDR3 extends over 20 amino acids. Per the germline V gene, CDR1 is LGHNA and CDR2 is YNFKEQ. V trimming: 0 bases; J trimming: 2 bases; junction bases outside the gene matches: 16. CDR3 amino acids: CASSQDIPPEGLAPAYEQYF. For the CDR3, the DNA is TGTGCCAGCAGCCAAGATATCCCTCCCGAGGGACTAGCGCCAGCCTACGAGCAGTACTTC.

The chain couples TRBV18 to TRBJ2-7, with 7 bases fitting TRBD1. CDR3 length: 14 amino acids. The germline V gene has CDR1 KGHSH and CDR2 LQKENI. V lost 3 bases, J lost 2 bases, and 4 bases stayed unmatched. The DNA for the CDR3 is TGTGCCAGCTCACCCAGGGACAGACCCTACGAGCAGTACTTC. It encodes CASSPRDRPYEQYF.

This chain joins TRBV27 and TRBJ1-2; TRBD1 matches 8 bases. Germline trimming cut 6 bases from V and 4 bases from J; bases unmatched to any gene: 31. The length of the CDR3 is 22 residues. Germline loops: CDR1 MNHEY, CDR2 SMNVEV (reference sequence). The CDR3 coding sequence is TGTGCCAGCAGGCCGGGACAGGCGGATCCCGGGGGATTCGGGCAGTTAGCCTATGGCTACACCTTC. It codes for CASRPGQADPGGFGQLAYGYTF.

The chain links TRBV27 to TRBJ2-5, with D hard to call. CDR1 and CDR2 (germline): MNHEY, SMNVEV (reference sequence). With 3 bases removed from V and 0 bases from J, the gap between germline ends came to 5 bases. CDR3 size: 13 residues. Written as DNA, the CDR3 is TGTGCCAGCAGTTTTGAGTACCAAGAGACCCAGTACTTC. It codes for CASSFEYQETQYF.

The gene calls are TRBV5-4 and TRBJ2-7; D remains ambiguous. Germline CDR1 is SGHNT and CDR2 is YYREEE (reference sequence). Trimming removed 0 bases from V and 3 bases from J, with 22 bases in between. The CDR3 totals 18 residues. The CDR3 sequence is CASSLDGTLTPLYYEQYF. In nucleotides, the CDR3 is TGTGCCAGCAGCTTGGACGGTACTCTCACTCCCCTCTACTACGAGCAGTACTTC.

Written as DNA, the CDR3 is TGTGCCAGCAGCCCTTCTACAGATACGCAGTATTTT. Its translation is CASSPSTDTQYF. The V and J genes are TRBV7-2 and TRBJ2-3; D not certain. The CDR3 has 12 amino acids. Germline CDR1 is SGHTA and CDR2 is FQGNSA. The V gene lost 5 bases and the J gene lost 3 bases, with 6 bases spanning the gap.